This T cell receptor beta chain originates from a study of CD8 T cells in Susac syndrome. Random hexamers were used to reverse transcribe an amount of about 0.45 to 1 ug RNA. Each CDR3 protein gets one entry after TCRdb re-called the immunoSEQ multiplex PCR reads with MiXCR. This table holds about 210,000 distinct CDR3 sequences, 95% found once. Each multiple sclerosis control was a treatment-naive patient with relapsing-remitting disease that was either stable or active. In contrast to the negatively isolated CD8+ and CD4+ T cells, TEMRA cells were FACS-enriched. There are 16 residues in the CDR3. Trimming pared 4 bases from V and 6 bases from J, leaving 20 bases between. Germline lookup yields CDR1 SGHRS and CDR2 YFSETQ.

This receptor was taken from a human donor with multiple sclerosis. The material sequenced was CD4+ T cells from PBMCs. The V gene is TRBV5-1, the J gene TRBJ2-4; TRBD2 might be the D (6 bases). The CDR3: CASSPRVAEGRNIQYF. The CDR3 coding sequence is TGCGCCAGCAGCCCCCGCGTAGCGGAGGGACGAAACATTCAGTACTTC.